This T cell receptor beta chain was recovered during a study of CD8 T cells in ankylosing spondylitis. General study findings and limits: Typical of ankylosing spondylitis blood, it appeared, was a TCR beta motif of roughly eight highly homologous variants.

This clonotype was counted a few times. Its antigen is as yet unknown. TCRdb re-analysed the 5' RACE reads in MiXCR, keeping a single row per CDR3 protein. The sample consists of under 850,000 distinct CDR3 sequences, under 20% of them appearing once. CDR1 and CDR2 from the germline V gene are ENHRY and SYGVKD. The J segment lost 5 bases and the V segment lost 1 base, leaving 6 bases of the junction unmatched. The CDR3 sequence is 16 residues long. The chain recombines TRBV10-3 with TRBJ2-3, with 10 bases aligning to TRBD2. This clonotype was obtained from a male donor with ankylosing spondylitis. Sequenced: blood, either unsorted or a sorted T cell fraction (not recorded which). The CDR3 bases are TGTGCCATCAGTGAGTTTTGGACTAGCGGAGAAGATACGCAGTATTTT. Amino acids: CAISEFWTSGEDTQYF.